The rows below give T cell receptor beta chains drawn from one sample of a study of CD4 T cells in relation to SARS-CoV-2 and coronaviruses. Produced via immunoSEQ multiplex PCR; TCRdb's table is partial and in-frame only. The top ten clones hold under 0.25% of a sample with approximately 70,000 clones, about 92% of them seen once. The specimen was naive CD4+ T cells from PBMCs. All receptors derive from a human donor in good health. Both conserved end residues are part of each CDR3. Fields, in order: D gene, J gene, clone size, V gene, CDR3 protein, CDR3 DNA. The D gene is left open where the match is weak. Not every row has a clone size; where given, it reads once, few, many or a size class.

>.|TRBJ2-2|.|TRBV6-1
CASSEGGHTGELFF
TGTGCCAGCAGTGAGGGCGGACACACCGGGGAGCTGTTTTTT
>.|TRBJ2-7|.|TRBV15
CATSAGRSYEQYF
TGTGCCACCAGCGCCGGACGATCCTACGAGCAGTACTTC
>.|TRBJ1-6|.|TRBV6-5
CASSYEGGDSPLHF
TGTGCCAGCAGTTACGAAGGGGGAGATTCACCCCTCCACTTT
>.|TRBJ1-2|.|TRBV30
CAWSRTRVSYGYTF
TGTGCCTGGAGTCGCACCCGGGTCTCGTATGGCTACACCTTC
>.|TRBJ2-3|.|TRBV21-1
CASSRGTSGRTSTDTQYF
TGTGCCAGCAGCAGGGGGACTAGCGGGAGGACTAGCACAGATACGCAGTATTTT
>.|TRBJ1-6|.|TRBV2
CAGTGGLNSPLHF
TGTGCTGGGACGGGTGGATTAAATTCACCCCTCCACTTT
>.|TRBJ2-7|.|TRBV5-1
CASSFTGKSYEQYF
TGCGCCAGCAGCTTTACAGGGAAAAGTTACGAGCAGTACTTC
>.|TRBJ2-3|.|TRBV30
CAWSVGFARTTDTQYF
TGTGCCTGGAGTGTAGGTTTTGCGAGGACTACAGATACGCAGTATTTT
>TRBD1|TRBJ2-2|.|TRBV27
CASSETDRGPPGELFF
TGTGCCAGCAGTGAAACCGACAGGGGGCCCCCCGGGGAGCTGTTTTTT
>.|TRBJ2-1|once|TRBV5-1
CASSPSYNEQFF
TGCGCCAGCAGCCCCAGCTACAATGAGCAGTTCTTC
>.|TRBJ1-2|.|TRBV2
CASSLGRSHYGYTF
TGTGCCAGCAGTCTAGGGCGATCCCATTATGGCTACACCTTC
>.|TRBJ1-2|few|TRBV14
CASSQANYGYTF
TGTGCCAGCAGCCAAGCTAACTATGGCTACACCTTC
>.|TRBJ2-7|.|TRBV10-3
CAISESREYEQYF
TGTGCCATCAGTGAGTCTAGGGAGTACGAGCAGTACTTC
>TRBD1|TRBJ2-5|.|TRBV28
CASSGDRSPQGETQYF
TGTGCCAGCAGTGGGGACAGGTCCCCTCAGGGAGAGACCCAGTACTTC
>.|TRBJ1-5|.|TRBV5-1
CASSLDGQPQHF
TGCGCCAGCAGCTTGGACGGTCAGCCCCAGCATTTT
>.|TRBJ2-7|.|TRBV5-1
CASSPPSSWGDEQYF
TGCGCCAGCAGCCCCCCATCGAGTTGGGGCGACGAGCAGTACTTC
>.|TRBJ1-3|.|TRBV3-1/TRBV3-2
CASSRIFKVEENTIYF
TGTGCCAGCAGCCGAATTTTTAAGGTGGAGGAGAACACCATATATTTT
>.|TRBJ2-7|.|TRBV11-2
CASSLRGRVSYEQYF
TGTGCCAGCAGCTTAAGGGGCAGGGTCTCCTACGAGCAGTACTTC
>.|TRBJ2-3|.|TRBV4-2
CASSQDRTRGSDTQYF
TGTGCCAGCAGCCAAGATCGGACGCGAGGGTCAGATACGCAGTATTTT
>.|TRBJ2-5|.|TRBV5-1
CASSGGGGQETQYF
TGCGCCAGCAGCGGCGGAGGGGGCCAAGAGACCCAGTACTTC
>.|TRBJ2-5|.|TRBV6-5
CASRGRVQETQYF
TGCGCCAGCAGGGGCCGAGTTCAAGAGACCCAGTACTTC
>.|TRBJ2-2|.|TRBV5-1
CASSLQGTKGTGELFF
TGCGCCAGCAGCTTACAGGGGACTAAGGGCACCGGGGAGCTGTTTTTT
>TRBD2|TRBJ2-2|.|TRBV5-1
CASSFREGNTGELFF
TGCGCCAGCAGCTTCCGGGAGGGGAACACCGGGGAGCTGTTTTTT
>TRBD2|TRBJ2-3|few|TRBV7-9
CASSSLAGSTDTQYF
TGTGCCAGCAGCTCACTAGCGGGAAGCACAGATACGCAGTATTTT
>.|TRBJ1-5|.|TRBV5-8
CASSSRLYQPQHF
TGTGCCAGCAGCTCCCGATTATATCAGCCCCAGCATTTT
>TRBD2|TRBJ2-1|.|TRBV7-9
CASSLISGSDGFF
TGTGCCAGCAGCCTCATTAGCGGGAGCGACGGGTTCTTC
>.|TRBJ1-2|.|TRBV5-4
CASSLDRAIGYTF
TGTGCCAGCAGCTTGGACAGGGCTATTGGCTACACCTTC
>TRBD1|TRBJ1-5|.|TRBV7-2
CASSLGSGTVEQPQHF
TGTGCCAGCAGCTTAGGGAGCGGGACAGTCGAACAGCCCCAGCATTTT
>.|TRBJ2-2|.|TRBV27
CASGLGTPNTGELFF
TGTGCCAGCGGCCTCGGGACACCGAACACCGGGGAGCTGTTTTTT
>.|TRBJ1-4|.|TRBV28
CASSLDRANEKLFF
TGTGCCAGCAGTCTCGACAGAGCTAATGAAAAACTGTTTTTT
>.|TRBJ1-1|.|TRBV11-3
CASSRTNTEAFF
TGTGCCAGCAGCCGGACGAATACTGAAGCTTTCTTT
>.|TRBJ2-3|.|TRBV24-1
CATMAANTDTQYF
TGTGCCACCATGGCGGCGAACACAGATACGCAGTATTTT
>.|TRBJ2-7|.|TRBV7-8
CASSPGAGPSYEQYF
TGTGCCAGCAGCCCGGGCGCAGGGCCCTCCTACGAGCAGTACTTC
>.|TRBJ1-5|.|TRBV6-2/TRBV6-3
CASSEPLHDTGSKPQHF
TGTGCCAGCAGTGAGCCACTTCACGACACGGGAAGTAAGCCCCAGCATTTT
>.|TRBJ2-7|.|TRBV5-1
CASSLVGPNYEQYF
TGCGCCAGCAGCTTGGTTGGGCCCAACTACGAGCAGTACTTC
>.|TRBJ1-1|.|TRBV27
CASSARLTGANTEAFF
TGTGCCAGCAGTGCACGCCTTACCGGGGCGAACACTGAAGCTTTCTTT
>.|TRBJ1-3|.|TRBV18
CASSTRALSGNTIYF
TGTGCCAGCTCAACCAGGGCCCTCTCTGGAAACACCATATATTTT
>TRBD1|TRBJ2-1|once|TRBV29-1
CSVARDRGYNEQFF
TGCAGCGTTGCTAGGGACAGGGGGTACAATGAGCAGTTCTTC
>TRBD2|TRBJ2-1|.|TRBV5-1
CASSLGLAGQVAFF
TGCGCCAGCAGCTTGGGACTAGCGGGACAGGTGGCGTTCTTC
>TRBD1|TRBJ2-7|.|TRBV3-1/TRBV3-2
CASSQGTGFDEQYF
TGTGCCAGCAGCCAAGGGACAGGGTTCGACGAGCAGTACTTC
>TRBD1|TRBJ2-3|.|TRBV29-1
CSVFPGQAPDTQYF
TGCAGCGTTTTTCCGGGACAGGCCCCAGATACGCAGTATTTT
>.|TRBJ1-3|.|TRBV19
CASSRERPSSGNTIYF
TGTGCCAGTAGCAGAGAACGGCCTAGCTCTGGAAACACCATATATTTT
>.|TRBJ2-5|.|TRBV2
CASRTGTAGETQYF
TGTGCCAGCAGGACCGGGACGGCTGGGGAGACCCAGTACTTC
>.|TRBJ2-5|.|TRBV24-1
CATSDSRRDSKETQYF
TGTGCCACCAGTGATTCACGCCGGGACTCGAAAGAGACCCAGTACTTC
>TRBD2|TRBJ2-3|.|TRBV7-3
CASSQGRLAGADTQYF
TGTGCCAGCAGCCAGGGAAGGTTAGCGGGAGCAGATACGCAGTATTTT
>.|TRBJ1-4|.|TRBV24-1
CATSDPGQSEKLFF
TGTGCCACCAGTGATCCCGGACAGAGCGAAAAACTGTTTTTT
>.|TRBJ2-7|few|TRBV20-1
CSAPRSYEQYF
TGCAGTGCCCCCCGGAGCTACGAGCAGTACTTC
>.|TRBJ1-4|once|TRBV19
CASSPVRENEKLFF
TGTGCCAGTAGCCCGGTCAGGGAGAATGAAAAACTGTTTTTT
>.|TRBJ2-3|.|TRBV29-1
CSVEPGGIDTQYF
TGCAGCGTTGAACCCGGGGGCATAGATACGCAGTATTTT
>.|TRBJ1-5|.|TRBV2
CASRLQISNQPQHF
TGTGCCAGCAGGTTACAAATTAGCAATCAGCCCCAGCATTTT
>.|TRBJ1-2|.|TRBV2
CASRIGYGYTF
TGTGCCAGCAGGATCGGCTATGGCTACACCTTC
>.|TRBJ1-1|.|TRBV5-1
CASSLSGGTEAFF
TGCGCCAGCAGCTTGAGCGGCGGCACTGAAGCTTTCTTT
>.|TRBJ2-1|.|TRBV5-1
CASSLVGNSYNEQFF
TGCGCCAGCAGCTTGGTGGGAAACTCCTACAATGAGCAGTTCTTC
>TRBD2|TRBJ2-7|.|TRBV5-4
CASSSGGRMSYEQYF
TGTGCCAGCAGTTCGGGAGGACGGATGAGTTACGAGCAGTACTTC
>.|TRBJ1-5|.|TRBV28
CASSYRQPQHF
TGTGCCAGCAGTTACAGGCAGCCCCAGCATTTT
>.|TRBJ2-1|.|TRBV6-1
CASSEATGSYNEQFF
TGTGCCAGCAGTGAGGCGACAGGCTCCTACAATGAGCAGTTCTTC
>TRBD1|TRBJ1-3|once|TRBV10-3
CAISPGQQNTIYF
TGTGCCATCAGCCCGGGACAGCAAAACACCATATATTTT
>TRBD1|TRBJ1-2|.|TRBV5-1
CASSLGTGSGYTF
TGCGCCAGCAGCTTGGGGACAGGGTCTGGCTACACCTTC